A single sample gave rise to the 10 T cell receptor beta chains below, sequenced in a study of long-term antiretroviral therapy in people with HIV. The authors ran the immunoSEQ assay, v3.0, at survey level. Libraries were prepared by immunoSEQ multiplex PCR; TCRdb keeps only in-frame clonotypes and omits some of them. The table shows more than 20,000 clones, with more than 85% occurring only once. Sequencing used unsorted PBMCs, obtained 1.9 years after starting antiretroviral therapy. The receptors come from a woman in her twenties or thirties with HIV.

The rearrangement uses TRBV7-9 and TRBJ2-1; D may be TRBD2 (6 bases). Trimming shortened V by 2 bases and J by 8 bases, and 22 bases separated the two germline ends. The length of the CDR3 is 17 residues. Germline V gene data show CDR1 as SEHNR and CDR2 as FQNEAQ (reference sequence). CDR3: CASSLNLLPTRGDEQFF. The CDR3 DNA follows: TGTGCCAGCAGCTTAAATCTCCTCCCCACCCGCGGGGATGAGCAGTTCTTC.

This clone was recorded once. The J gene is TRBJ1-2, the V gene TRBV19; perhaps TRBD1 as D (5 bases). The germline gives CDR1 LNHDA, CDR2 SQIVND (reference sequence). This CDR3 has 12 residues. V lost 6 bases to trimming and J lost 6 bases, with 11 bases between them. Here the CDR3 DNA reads TGTGCCAGTAGCTGGGGCGAAGATGGCTACACCTTC. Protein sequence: CASSWGEDGYTF.

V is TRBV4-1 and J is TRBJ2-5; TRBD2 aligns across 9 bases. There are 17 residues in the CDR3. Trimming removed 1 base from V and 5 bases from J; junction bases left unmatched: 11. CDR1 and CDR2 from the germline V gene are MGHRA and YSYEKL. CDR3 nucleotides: TGCGCCAGCAGCCAAGTAGCGGGGGCACCACTGGGGGAGACCCAGTACTTC. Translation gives CASSQVAGAPLGETQYF.

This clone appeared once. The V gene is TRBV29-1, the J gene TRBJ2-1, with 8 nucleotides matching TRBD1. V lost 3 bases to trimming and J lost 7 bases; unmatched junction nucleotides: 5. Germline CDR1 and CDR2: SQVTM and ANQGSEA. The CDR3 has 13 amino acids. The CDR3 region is CSVDLQGANEQFF. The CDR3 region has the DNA TGCAGCGTTGATCTCCAGGGGGCAAATGAGCAGTTCTTC.

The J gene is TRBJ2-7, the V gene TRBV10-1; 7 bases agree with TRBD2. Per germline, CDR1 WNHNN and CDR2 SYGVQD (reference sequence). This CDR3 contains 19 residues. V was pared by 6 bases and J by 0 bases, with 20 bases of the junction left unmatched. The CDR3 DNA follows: TGCGCCAGCAGCTCAACCCCGACACTGGGACTAACCACCTCCTACGAGCAGTACGTC. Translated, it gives CASSSTPTLGLTTSYEQYV.

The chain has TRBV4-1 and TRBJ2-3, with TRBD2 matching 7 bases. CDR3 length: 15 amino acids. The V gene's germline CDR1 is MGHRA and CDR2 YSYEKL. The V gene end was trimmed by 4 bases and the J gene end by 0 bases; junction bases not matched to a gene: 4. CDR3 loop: CASSLSGASTDTQYF. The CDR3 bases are TGCGCCAGCAGCCTAAGCGGGGCCAGCACAGATACGCAGTATTTT.

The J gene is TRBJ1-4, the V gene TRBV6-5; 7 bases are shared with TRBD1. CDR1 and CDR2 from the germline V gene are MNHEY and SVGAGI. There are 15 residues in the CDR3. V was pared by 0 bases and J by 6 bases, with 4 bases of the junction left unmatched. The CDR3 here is CASSYSWDSHEKLFF. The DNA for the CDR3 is TGTGCCAGCAGTTACTCATGGGACAGTCATGAAAAACTGTTTTTT.

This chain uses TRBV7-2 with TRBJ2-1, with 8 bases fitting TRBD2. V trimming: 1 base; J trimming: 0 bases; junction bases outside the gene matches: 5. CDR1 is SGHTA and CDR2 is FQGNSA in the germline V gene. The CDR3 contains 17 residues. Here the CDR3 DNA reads TGTGCCAGCAGCTTAGTCCCCGGGGGGGGCTCCTACAATGAGCAGTTCTTC. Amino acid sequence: CASSLVPGGGSYNEQFF.

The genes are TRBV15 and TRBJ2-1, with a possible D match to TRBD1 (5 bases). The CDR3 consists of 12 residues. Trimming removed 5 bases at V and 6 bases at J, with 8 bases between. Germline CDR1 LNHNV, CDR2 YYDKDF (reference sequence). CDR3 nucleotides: TGTGCCACCAGCGGGGCCACCAATGAGCAGTTCTTC. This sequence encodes CATSGATNEQFF.

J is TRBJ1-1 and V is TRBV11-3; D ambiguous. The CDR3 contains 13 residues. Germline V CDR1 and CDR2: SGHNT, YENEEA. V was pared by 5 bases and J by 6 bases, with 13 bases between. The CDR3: CASSPQWGAEAFF. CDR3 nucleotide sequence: TGTGCCAGCAGCCCCCAGTGGGGTGCTGAAGCTTTCTTT.